This T cell receptor (beta chain) was observed in a study of technical replicates of blood from a handful of donors. Germline CDR1 LNHDA, CDR2 SQIVND (reference sequence). Trimming cost V 4 bases and J 6 bases; bases outside gene matches: 3. The CDR3 spans 13 residues. Here immunoSEQ multiplex PCR was the method, and the copy in TCRdb shows in-frame clones only, minus some. The table records approximately 93,000 clones, around 94% of them present only once. The receptor's source is a human donor in good health. The chain employs TRBV19 and TRBJ2-7; 10 bases map to TRBD1. Sample: T cells isolated from PBMCs. CDR3 coding DNA: TGTGCCAGTAGTACCGGGACAGGGGCCGAGCAGTACTTC. This sequence encodes CASSTGTGAEQYF.